These 11 T cell receptor beta chains share one sample of origin, sequenced in a study of T cell responses to AZD1222 COVID-19 vaccine. TCRdb's copy holds only in-frame clones and misses some; the assay was immunoSEQ multiplex PCR. The sample includes over 100,000 clones, 85% to 90% of them seen just once. Material: peripheral blood, obtained on day 0 of AZD1222 vaccination. The receptors here all came from an adult in good health.

The CDR3 reads CASSPGVAKVDTEAFF. CDR3 in DNA: TGTGCCAGCTCCCCGGGGGTCGCAAAGGTCGACACTGAAGCTTTCTTT. V is TRBV18 and J is TRBJ1-1, with a weak D call TRBD1 (5 bases). CDR1 is KGHSH, CDR2 LQKENI, per germline. V was clipped by 6 bases and J by 3 bases, with 20 bases between them. CDR3 length: 16 amino acids.

This chain joins TRBV27 and TRBJ2-3; no clear D gene. The CDR3 is 14 amino acids. Germline V gene data show CDR1 as MNHEY and CDR2 as SMNVEV (reference sequence). The germline V and J ends were trimmed by 9 bases and 5 bases, with 18 bases remaining between them. The CDR3 reads CASPWYPVRDTQYF. CDR3 in DNA: TGTGCCAGTCCCTGGTATCCCGTCAGAGATACGCAGTATTTT.

The V gene is TRBV9, the J gene TRBJ2-2; 9 nucleotides match TRBD1. This CDR3 has 15 residues. V was pared by 0 bases and J by 5 bases, with 2 bases of the junction left unmatched. Germline V gene sequence: CDR1 SGDLS, CDR2 YYNGEE. The chain's CDR3 is CASSVGQGGTGELFF. For the CDR3, the DNA is TGTGCCAGCAGCGTAGGACAGGGGGGAACCGGGGAGCTGTTTTTT.

The chain uses TRBV29-1 and TRBJ1-1, with a possible D match to TRBD1 (6 bases). Germline V gives CDR1 SQVTM, CDR2 ANQGSEA. V lost 7 bases to trimming and J lost 2 bases, with 14 bases between them. This CDR3 is built from 13 residues. The CDR3 protein is CSAGDIPNTEAFF. DNA for the CDR3: TGCAGCGCCGGGGACATACCTAACACTGAAGCTTTCTTT.

This chain connects TRBV5-6 to TRBJ1-2; a weak D match, TRBD1 (5 bases). Trimming took 0 bases from V and 8 from J, leaving 14 bases between them. Looked up from germline, CDR1 is SGHDT and CDR2 is YYEEEE. This CDR3 has 14 amino acids. The CDR3 region has the DNA TGTGCCAGCAGCTTGGTCAGGGTACTAAGCGGCTACACCTTC. Its protein is CASSLVRVLSGYTF.

CDR3 region: CASSTQSYRFF. The CDR3 coding sequence is TGTGCCAGCAGCACCCAGAGTTATAGGTTCTTC. The V and J genes are TRBV11-2 and TRBJ2-1; D not resolved. Trimming pared 5 bases from V and 15 bases from J, leaving 14 bases between. This CDR3 is 11 amino acids long. CDR1 and CDR2 from the germline V gene are SGHAT and FQNNGV.

The DNA for the CDR3 is TGTGCCAGCAGCTTAGAGGGTAGCGGGGGTTTTGAGACCCAGTACTTC. It codes for CASSLEGSGGFETQYF. The rearrangement uses TRBV11-2 and TRBJ2-5; 9 nucleotides align to TRBD2. With V trimmed by 0 bases and J by 5 bases, 7 bases remained unmatched. The CDR3 runs 16 residues. The germline V gene encodes CDR1 SGHAT and CDR2 FQNNGV.

The J gene is TRBJ1-4, the V gene TRBV6-1; 11 bases are a match to TRBD1. After removal of 4 bases from V and 4 bases from J, the junction contained 8 bases not matched to a gene. Germline V gene sequence: CDR1 MNHNS, CDR2 SASEGT. The CDR3 runs to 17 residues. The CDR3 DNA sequence: TGTGCCAGCAGTGGCCGGGACAGGGGGTCGAGTAATGAAAAACTGTTTTTT. Translated, it gives CASSGRDRGSSNEKLFF.

The rearrangement joins TRBV28 to TRBJ1-4; TRBD1 matches 7 bases. CDR1 is MDHEN and CDR2 is SYDVKM in the germline V gene. The V and J ends lost 5 bases and 11 bases, in that order; junction bases with no gene match: 5. The CDR3 spans 12 residues. CDR3: CASSIRQGKLFF. In nucleotides, the CDR3 is TGTGCCAGCAGTATTAGACAGGGCAAACTGTTTTTT.

The CDR3 coding sequence is TGTGCCAGCATTCAAACGACAGGGCTTACTGAAGCTTTCTTT. Its protein product is CASIQTTGLTEAFF. The chain recombines TRBV2 with TRBJ1-1, with 7 nucleotides matching TRBD1. The CDR3 contains 14 residues. The junction had 10 bases not matched to a gene; V was cut back by 7 bases and J by 5 bases. Germline V CDR1 and CDR2: SNHLY, FYNNEI. Complete variable domain (other parts from reference TRBV2 and TRBJ1-1): EPEVTQTPSHQVTQMGQEVILRCVPISNHLYFYWYRQILGQKVEFLVSFYNNEISEKSEIFDDQFSVERPDGSNFTLKIRSTKLEDSAMYFCASIQTTGLTEAFFGQGTRLTVV.

The chain uses TRBV28 and TRBJ2-1; 14 bases are shared with TRBD2. Germline lookup yields CDR1 MDHEN and CDR2 SYDVKM. The CDR3 covers 18 residues. Trimming cost V 4 bases and J 1 base; bases outside gene matches: 6. The CDR3 nucleotides are TGTGCCAGCAGTTGGGGACTAGCGGGAGACGGATCCTACAATGAGCAGTTCTTC. Protein sequence: CASSWGLAGDGSYNEQFF.